Sequencing of this TCR beta chain was carried out in a study of shared clonotypes between healthy human individuals. Study-wide background: Sampling drew on donors who were two women and three men aged 18 to 49. CD4 naive cells filled three plates per donor, CD4 memory three, CD8 naive two and CD8 memory one.

Sequencing was performed with immunoSEQ multiplex PCR; in TCRdb, only in-frame clones are kept and a portion is missing. The data hold approximately 2.4 million clones, with roughly 95% observed a single time. V gave up 7 bases and J gave up 9 bases, with 16 bases separating them. This CDR3 comprises 13 residues. CDR1 is MNHNS, CDR2 SASEGT, per germline. Source material: naive CD4+ T cells sorted from blood. Subset in this sample: CD45RA+ positively selected. This TCR was recovered from a man between 18 and 35 years old in good health. The gene calls are TRBV6-1 and TRBJ2-1, with a tentative D call TRBD1 (6 bases). CDR3 region: CASTGTHSSEQFF. In DNA form, the CDR3 reads TGTGCCAGCACCGGGACACACTCAAGTGAGCAGTTCTTC.